The text below deals with one T cell receptor beta chain. Its antigen is undetermined. Repertoires were generated with immunoSEQ multiplex PCR, while TCRdb's copy carries only in-frame clones and drops some. This table has 40,000 to 50,000 clones, around 78% appearing once. The CDR3 sequence is 15 residues long. In germline, CDR1 is MNHNS, CDR2 SASEGT. V lost 1 base, J lost 7 bases, and 7 bases stayed unmatched. The sort gate was single viable CD3+CD4+CD8-CD45RO+ cells for memory CD4+ T cells. This sample is part of a study of memory CD4+ T cells and cytomegalovirus serostatus. Across the study: Donors were healthy Belgian adults, 9 or 10 CMV seropositive and around 24 seronegative.

Study-wide results and caveats: Suggested: most of the CMV-linked TCR signature lies in CD4+ memory cells.

The sample taken for sequencing was memory CD4+ T cells from blood. The V gene is TRBV6-1, the J gene TRBJ1-5, with TRBD1 matching over 7 bases. The sequence came from an adult in good health and CMV-seronegative. The CDR3 coding sequence is TGTGCCAGCAGTGAAGTTCTCGGGGGACAGCAGCCCCAGCATTTT. It translates to CASSEVLGGQQPQHF.